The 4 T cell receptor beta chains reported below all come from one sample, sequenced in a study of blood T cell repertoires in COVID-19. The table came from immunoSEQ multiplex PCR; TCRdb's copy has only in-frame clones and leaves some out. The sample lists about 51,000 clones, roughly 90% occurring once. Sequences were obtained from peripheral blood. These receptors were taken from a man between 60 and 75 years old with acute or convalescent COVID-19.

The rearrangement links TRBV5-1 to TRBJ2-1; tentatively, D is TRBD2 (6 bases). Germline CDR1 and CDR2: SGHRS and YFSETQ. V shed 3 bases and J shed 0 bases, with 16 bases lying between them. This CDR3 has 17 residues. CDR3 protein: CASSSGGTSSSYNEQFF. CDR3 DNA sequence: TGCGCCAGCAGCTCCGGAGGGACTTCTAGCTCCTACAATGAGCAGTTCTTC.

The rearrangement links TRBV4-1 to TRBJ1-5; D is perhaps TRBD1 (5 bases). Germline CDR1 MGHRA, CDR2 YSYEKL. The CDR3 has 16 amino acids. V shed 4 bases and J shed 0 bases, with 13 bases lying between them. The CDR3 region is CASSLGTEYSNQPQHF. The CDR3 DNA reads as TGCGCCAGCAGCCTAGGGACTGAATATAGCAATCAGCCCCAGCATTTT.

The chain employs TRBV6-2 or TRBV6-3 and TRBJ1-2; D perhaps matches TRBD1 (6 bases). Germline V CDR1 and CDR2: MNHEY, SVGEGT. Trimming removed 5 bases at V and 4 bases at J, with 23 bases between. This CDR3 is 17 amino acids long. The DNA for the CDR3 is TGTGCCAGCAGTACCGCCGTGACGGACAGTAACTTCTATGGCTACACCTTC. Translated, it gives CASSTAVTDSNFYGYTF.

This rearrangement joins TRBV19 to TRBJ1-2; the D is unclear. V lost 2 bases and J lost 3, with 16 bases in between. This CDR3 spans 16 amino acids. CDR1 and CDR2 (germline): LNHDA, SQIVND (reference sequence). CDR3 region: CASSIYFSRPDYGYTF. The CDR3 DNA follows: TGTGCCAGTAGTATATATTTCAGCAGGCCCGACTATGGCTACACCTTC.